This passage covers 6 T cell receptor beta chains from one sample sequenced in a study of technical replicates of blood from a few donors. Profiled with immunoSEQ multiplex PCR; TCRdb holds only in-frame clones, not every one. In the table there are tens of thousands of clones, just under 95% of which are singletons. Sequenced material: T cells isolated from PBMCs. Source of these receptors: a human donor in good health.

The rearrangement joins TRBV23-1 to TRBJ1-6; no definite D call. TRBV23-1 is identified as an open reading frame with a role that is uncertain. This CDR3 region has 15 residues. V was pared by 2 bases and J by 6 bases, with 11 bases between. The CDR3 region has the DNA TGCGCCAGCAGTCAAAGGCCGACGGGTAATTCACCCCTCCACTTT. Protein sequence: CASSQRPTGNSPLHF.

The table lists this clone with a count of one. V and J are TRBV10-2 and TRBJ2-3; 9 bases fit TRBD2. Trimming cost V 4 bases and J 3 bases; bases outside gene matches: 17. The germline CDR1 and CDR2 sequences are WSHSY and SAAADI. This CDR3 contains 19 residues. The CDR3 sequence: CASSVMGGRVFSGTDTQYF. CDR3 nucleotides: TGCGCCAGCAGTGTAATGGGCGGGAGGGTCTTTTCCGGTACAGATACGCAGTATTTT.

CDR3 residues: CASSRGDRQETQYF. CDR3 coding DNA: TGTGCCAGTAGTAGGGGGGACAGGCAAGAGACCCAGTACTTC. The V call is TRBV19, the J call TRBJ2-5; 8 bases align to TRBD1. Germline CDR1 is LNHDA and CDR2 is SQIVND (reference sequence). The CDR3 length is 14 residues. Trimming took 4 bases from V and 2 from J; bases not matched to a gene: 3.

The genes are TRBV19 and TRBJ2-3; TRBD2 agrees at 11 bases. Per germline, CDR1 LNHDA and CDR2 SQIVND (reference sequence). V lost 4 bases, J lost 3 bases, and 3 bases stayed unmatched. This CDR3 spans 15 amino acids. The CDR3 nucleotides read TGTGCCAGTAGTAGTAGCGGGGGGGCGACAGATACGCAGTATTTT. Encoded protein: CASSSSGGATDTQYF.

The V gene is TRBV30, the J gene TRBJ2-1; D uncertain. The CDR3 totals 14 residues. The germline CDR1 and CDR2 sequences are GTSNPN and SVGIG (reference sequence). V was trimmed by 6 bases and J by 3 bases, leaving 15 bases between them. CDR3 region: CACTPRPIYNEQFF. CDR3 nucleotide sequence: TGTGCCTGTACCCCTAGGCCTATCTACAATGAGCAGTTCTTC.

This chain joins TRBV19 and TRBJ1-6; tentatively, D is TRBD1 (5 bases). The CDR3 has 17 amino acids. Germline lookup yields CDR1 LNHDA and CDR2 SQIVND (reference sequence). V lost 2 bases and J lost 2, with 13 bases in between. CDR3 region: CASSIRVGVAYNSPLHF. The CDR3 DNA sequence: TGTGCCAGTAGTATAAGGGTAGGGGTGGCCTATAATTCACCCCTCCACTTT.